This T cell receptor beta chain was found in a study of T cells in Graves' hyperthyroidism and ophthalmopathy. Study overall: Once the initial diagnosis was made, peripheral blood was obtained before any treatment.

This clonotype was counted at least ten times. TCR beta CDR3 sequences were amplified from RNA transcripts. The HTBI set primed first-round TCR CDR3 RT-PCR. MiXCR was run by TCRdb on the multiplex PCR reads, yielding one entry per CDR3 protein. The repertoire holds about 360,000 distinct CDR3 sequences, with over 10% as singletons. Germline-derived CDR1 and CDR2 are DFQATT and SNEGSKA (reference sequence). Trimming took 6 bases from V and 1 from J, leaving 17 bases between them. This CDR3 comprises 15 residues. The sample was blood. The genes are TRBV20-1 and TRBJ2-3; D call uncertain. The TCR was taken from a woman between 18 and 29 years old with Graves' hyperthyroidism. CDR3 region: CSAIGPETGTDTQYF. The DNA of the CDR3 is TGCAGTGCCATCGGCCCCGAAACAGGCACAGATACGCAGTATTTT.